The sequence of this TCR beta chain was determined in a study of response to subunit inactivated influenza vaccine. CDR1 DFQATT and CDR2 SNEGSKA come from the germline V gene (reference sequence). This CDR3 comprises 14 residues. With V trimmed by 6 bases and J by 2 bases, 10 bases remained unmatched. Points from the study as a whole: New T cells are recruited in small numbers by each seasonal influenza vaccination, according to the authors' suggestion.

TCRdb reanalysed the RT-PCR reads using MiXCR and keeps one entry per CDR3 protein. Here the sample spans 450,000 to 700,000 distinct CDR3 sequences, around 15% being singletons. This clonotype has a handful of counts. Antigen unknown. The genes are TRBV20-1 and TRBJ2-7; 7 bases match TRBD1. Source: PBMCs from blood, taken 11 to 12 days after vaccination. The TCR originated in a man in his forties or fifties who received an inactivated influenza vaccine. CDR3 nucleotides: TGCAGTGCCGCGGAAAGACAGGGACCCTACGAGCAGTACTTC. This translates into CSAAERQGPYEQYF.